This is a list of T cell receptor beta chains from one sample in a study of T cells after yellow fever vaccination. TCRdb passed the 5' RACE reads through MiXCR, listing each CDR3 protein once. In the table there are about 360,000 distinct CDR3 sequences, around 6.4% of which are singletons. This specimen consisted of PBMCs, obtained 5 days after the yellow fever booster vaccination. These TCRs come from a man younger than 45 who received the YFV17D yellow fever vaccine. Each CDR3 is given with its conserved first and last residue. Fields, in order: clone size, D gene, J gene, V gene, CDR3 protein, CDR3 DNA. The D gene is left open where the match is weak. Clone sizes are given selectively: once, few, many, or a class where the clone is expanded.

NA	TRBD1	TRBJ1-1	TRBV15	CATSTGANTEAFF	TGTGCCACCTCGACAGGGGCGAACACTGAAGCTTTCTTT
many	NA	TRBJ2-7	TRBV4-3	CASSQEKAYEQYF	TGCGCCAGCAGCCAAGAAAAGGCCTACGAGCAGTACTTC
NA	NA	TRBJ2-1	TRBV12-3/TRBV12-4	CASSFRRGAGDEQFF	TGTGCCAGCAGTTTTCGGAGGGGGGCGGGTGATGAGCAGTTCTTC
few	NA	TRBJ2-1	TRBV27	CASSSSPSREFF	TGTGCCAGCAGTTCCTCCCCTAGCAGGGAGTTCTTC
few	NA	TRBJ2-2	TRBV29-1	CSVWTVNTGELFF	TGCAGCGTCTGGACGGTGAACACCGGGGAGCTGTTTTTT
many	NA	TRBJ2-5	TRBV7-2	CASSLAEWVPETQYF	TGTGCCAGCAGCTTAGCGGAATGGGTCCCAGAGACCCAGTACTTC
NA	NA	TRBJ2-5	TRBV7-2	CASSLVSTQPGETQYF	TGTGCCAGCAGCTTAGTATCTACACAACCTGGGGAGACCCAGTACTTC
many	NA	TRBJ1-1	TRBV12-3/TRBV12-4	CASSFTPLQGTSEAFF	TGTGCCAGCAGTTTTACCCCGCTACAGGGTACCTCTGAAGCTTTCTTT
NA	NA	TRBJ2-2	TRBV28	CASARVPGELFF	TGTGCCAGCGCGCGGGTTCCCGGGGAGCTGTTTTTT
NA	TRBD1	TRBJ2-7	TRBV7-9	CASRSITGQGGYEQYF	TGTGCCAGCAGGTCCATCACGGGACAGGGGGGCTACGAGCAGTACTTC
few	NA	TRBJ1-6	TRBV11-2	CASSLGGLRNSPLHF	TGTGCCAGCAGCTTAGGGGGACTGAGAAATTCACCCCTCCACTTT
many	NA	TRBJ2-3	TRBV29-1	CSVEEARGDTQYF	TGCAGCGTCGAGGAGGCCCGTGGGGATACGCAGTATTTT
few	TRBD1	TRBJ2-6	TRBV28	CASSLRTGGASGANVLTF	TGTGCCAGCAGTTTACGGACAGGGGGCGCTTCTGGGGCCAACGTCCTGACTTTC
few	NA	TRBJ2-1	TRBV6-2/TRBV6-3	CASSYDGQLNEQFF	TGTGCCAGCAGTTACGACGGTCAGTTGAATGAGCAGTTCTTC
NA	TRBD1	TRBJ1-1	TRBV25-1	CASKQGAGEAFF	TGTGCCAGCAAGCAGGGGGCAGGGGAAGCTTTCTTT
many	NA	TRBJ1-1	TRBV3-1	CASSRVEGTEAFF	TGTGCCAGCAGCCGTGTAGAGGGTACTGAAGCTTTCTTT
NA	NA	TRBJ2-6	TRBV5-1	CASRNGSSGANVLTF	TGCGCCAGCAGGAACGGGAGTTCTGGGGCCAACGTCCTGACTTTC
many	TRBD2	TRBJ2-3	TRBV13	CASSSSRTSGSFDTQYF	TGTGCCAGCAGCTCCTCCAGGACTAGCGGGAGTTTTGATACGCAGTATTTT
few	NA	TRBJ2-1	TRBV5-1	CASSLFSGYQNEQFF	TGCGCCAGCAGCTTGTTCAGCGGGTACCAAAATGAGCAGTTCTTC
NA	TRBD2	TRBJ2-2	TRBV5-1	CASSLRAGDPTGELFF	TGCGCCAGCAGCTTGAGGGCGGGAGACCCCACCGGGGAGCTGTTTTTT
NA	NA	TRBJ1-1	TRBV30	CAWSVAVGVNTEAFF	TGTGCCTGGAGTGTCGCGGTTGGGGTGAACACTGAAGCTTTCTTT
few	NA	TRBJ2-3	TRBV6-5	CASSYSTGEFADTQYF	TGTGCCAGCAGTTACTCGACGGGAGAGTTCGCAGATACGCAGTATTTT
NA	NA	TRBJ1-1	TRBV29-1	CSVDISEKLNTEAFF	TGCAGCGTTGACATTTCAGAGAAGTTGAACACTGAAGCTTTCTTT
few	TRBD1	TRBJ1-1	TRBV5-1	CASSLARDRRSTEAFF	TGCGCCAGCAGCTTGGCCCGGGACAGACGGAGCACTGAAGCTTTCTTT
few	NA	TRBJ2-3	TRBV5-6	CASSPRTAVITDTQYF	TGTGCCAGCAGCCCGCGAACGGCGGTGATCACAGATACGCAGTATTTT
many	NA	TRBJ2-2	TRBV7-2	CASSLAGGHTGELFF	TGTGCCAGCAGCTTAGCTGGGGGACACACCGGGGAGCTGTTTTTT
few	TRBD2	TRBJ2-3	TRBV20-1	CSAPGTSGTDTQYF	TGCAGTGCTCCGGGGACTAGCGGGACAGATACGCAGTATTTT
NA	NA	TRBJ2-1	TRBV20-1	CSARDFGYNEQFF	TGCAGTGCTAGAGATTTTGGGTACAATGAGCAGTTCTTC
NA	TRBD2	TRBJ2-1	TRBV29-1	CSVGTSGTYNEQFF	TGCAGCGTAGGGACTAGCGGGACTTACAATGAGCAGTTCTTC
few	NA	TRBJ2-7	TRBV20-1	CSASFKRVNYEQYF	TGCAGTGCTAGTTTTAAGCGGGTGAACTACGAGCAGTACTTC
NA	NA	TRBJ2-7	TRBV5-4	CASTWAGAYEQYF	TGTGCCAGCACCTGGGCGGGGGCTTACGAGCAGTACTTC